The 2 T cell receptor beta chains presented below share a single source sample, sequenced in a study of blood T cell repertoires in COVID-19. Using immunoSEQ multiplex PCR, the repertoire was profiled, and TCRdb retains in-frame clones only, with some absent. The profile shows roughly 170,000 clones, approximately 74% of them singletons. The specimen was peripheral blood. All receptors derive from a woman older than 75 with acute or convalescent COVID-19.

The V gene is TRBV7-9, the J gene TRBJ2-1; no clear D. V lost 8 bases and J lost 8, with 10 bases in between. The CDR3 is 11 residues long. CDR1 and CDR2 from the germline V gene are SEHNR and FQNEAQ (reference sequence). The CDR3 region has the DNA TGTGCCAGCTCGGTAGGAGATGAGCAGTTCTTC. This translates into CASSVGDEQFF.

This clone was seen a few times. The chain combines TRBV7-9 with TRBJ2-3; D is possibly TRBD2 (6 bases). The CDR3 loop spans 16 amino acids. Trimming took 3 bases from V and 6 from J, leaving 19 bases between them. Germline CDR1 reads SEHNR; CDR2 reads FQNEAQ (reference sequence). The CDR3 nucleotides are TGTGCCAGCAGCTTTCGACCTCTAGCGCTTGGGGATACGCAGTATTTT. Translation gives CASSFRPLALGDTQYF.